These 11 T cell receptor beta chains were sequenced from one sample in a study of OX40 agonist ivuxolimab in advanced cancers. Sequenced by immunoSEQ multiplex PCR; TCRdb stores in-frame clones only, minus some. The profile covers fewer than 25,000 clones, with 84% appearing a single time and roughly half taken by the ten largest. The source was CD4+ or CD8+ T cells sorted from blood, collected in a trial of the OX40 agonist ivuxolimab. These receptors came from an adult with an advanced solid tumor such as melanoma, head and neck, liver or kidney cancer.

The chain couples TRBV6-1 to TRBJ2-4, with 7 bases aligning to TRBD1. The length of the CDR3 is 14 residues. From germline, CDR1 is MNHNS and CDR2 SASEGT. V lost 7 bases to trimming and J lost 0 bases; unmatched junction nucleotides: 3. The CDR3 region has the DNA TGTGCCAGCATGGGACAGATAGCCAAAAACATTCAGTACTTC. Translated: CASMGQIAKNIQYF.

The CDR3 here is CASSLKGGVQPQHF. CDR3 nucleotide sequence: TGTGCCAGCAGTTTAAAGGGAGGCGTTCAGCCCCAGCATTTT. This sequence joins TRBV27 and TRBJ1-5; D call uncertain. V dropped 2 bases and J dropped 6 bases, with 11 bases sitting between them. This CDR3 is built from 14 residues. Germline CDR1 is MNHEY and CDR2 is SMNVEV (reference sequence).

CDR3 in amino acids: CASSRILGQAVNEKLFF. CDR3 nucleotides: TGTGCCAGCAGCAGAATTCTTGGACAGGCCGTTAATGAAAAACTGTTTTTT. The chain links TRBV21-1 to TRBJ1-4; TRBD1, the table's D call, lacks a check against the DNA. TRBV21-1 is annotated as a pseudogene. The CDR3 consists of 17 residues.

DNA of the CDR3: TGTGCCAGCAGTGAAGAGGGACCTCGCAATGAGCAGTTCTTC. This encodes CASSEEGPRNEQFF. The chain joins TRBV25-1 to TRBJ2-1; D might be TRBD1 or TRBD2, each matching 5 bases. CDR1 MGHDK and CDR2 SYGVNS come from the germline V gene. The V gene lost 2 bases and the J gene lost 6 bases, with 11 bases spanning the gap. This CDR3 region has 14 residues.

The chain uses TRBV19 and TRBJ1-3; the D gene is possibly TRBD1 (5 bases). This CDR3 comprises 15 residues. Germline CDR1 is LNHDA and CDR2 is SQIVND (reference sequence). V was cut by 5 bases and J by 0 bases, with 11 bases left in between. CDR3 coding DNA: TGTGCCAGTAGTCTAGGGACGGCCTCTGGAAACACCATATATTTT. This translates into CASSLGTASGNTIYF.

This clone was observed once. The CDR3, as DNA: TGTGCCAGCAGCCCCCCGTGGGGTGTTAAGCCCCAGCATTTT. This codes for CASSPPWGVKPQHF. The chain links TRBV7-2 to TRBJ1-5, with D uncertain. Germline V gene lookup returns CDR1 SGHTA and CDR2 FQGNSA. The CDR3 runs to 14 residues. Between the trimmed V and J ends, which lost 5 bases and 8 bases, there was a span of 16 bases.

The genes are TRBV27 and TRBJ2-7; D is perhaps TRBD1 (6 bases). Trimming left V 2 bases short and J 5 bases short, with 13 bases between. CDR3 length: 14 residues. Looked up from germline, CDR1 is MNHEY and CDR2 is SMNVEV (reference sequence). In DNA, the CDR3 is TGTGCCAGCAGTTTAGTGGGGGCTAAAAACGAGCAGTACTTC. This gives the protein CASSLVGAKNEQYF.

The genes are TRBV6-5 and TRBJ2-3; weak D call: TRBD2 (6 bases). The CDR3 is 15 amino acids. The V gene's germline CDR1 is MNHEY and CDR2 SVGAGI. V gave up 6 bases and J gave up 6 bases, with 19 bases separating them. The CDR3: CASSPGRGSWDTQYF. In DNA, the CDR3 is TGTGCCAGCAGCCCCGGGCGGGGTTCATGGGATACGCAGTATTTT.

CDR3 sequence: CASSLAGTNTEAFF. The CDR3 DNA follows: TGTGCCAGCAGCTTAGCAGGGACGAACACTGAAGCTTTCTTT. This chain joins TRBV7-6 and TRBJ1-1, with a possible D match to TRBD1 (5 bases). Deletions cut 0 bases from V and 1 base from J, with 6 bases between. The CDR3 is 14 residues long. Looked up from germline, CDR1 is SGHVS and CDR2 is FNYEAQ.

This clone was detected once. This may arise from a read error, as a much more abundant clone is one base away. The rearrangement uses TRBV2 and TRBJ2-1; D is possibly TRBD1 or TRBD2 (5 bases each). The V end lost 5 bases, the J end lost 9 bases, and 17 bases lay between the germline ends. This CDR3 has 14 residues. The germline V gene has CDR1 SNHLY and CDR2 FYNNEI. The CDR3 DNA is TGTGCCAGCAGTCTAGTGGGGGTGTCTCGTGAGCAGTTCTTC. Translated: CASSLVGVSREQFF.

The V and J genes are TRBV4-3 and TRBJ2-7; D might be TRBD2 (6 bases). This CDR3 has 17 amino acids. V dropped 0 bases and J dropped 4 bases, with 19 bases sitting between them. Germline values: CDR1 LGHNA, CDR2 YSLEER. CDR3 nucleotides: TGCGCCAGCAGCCAAGAGGGTCCCCTAGCGTCTCTTTACGAGCAGTACTTC. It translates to CASSQEGPLASLYEQYF.